This entry describes one T cell receptor beta chain. Its antigen is still unknown. No quality values exist for individual bases; no much larger clone is one base distant. The source of the sample is a study of CD8+CD57+ T cells in acquired aplastic anemia (dated by TCRdb to 2016 to 2018). Regarding the study in general: DNA extracted from sorted CD4+ and CD8+ cells had a mean of around 3 ug, with a range of 0.2 to 27.4 ug. CD8+CD57+ expansion was defined as frequency above the mean frequency observed in healthy subjects.

CDR1 is given as MDHEN and CDR2 as SYDVKM, both from the germline V gene. V is pruned by 4 bases and J by 6 bases, leaving 8 bases of the junction without a gene match. From cysteine to phenylalanine, the CDR3 is 14 amino acids long. The CDR3 DNA has 42 bases and is translated from base 1. Study-wide conclusions, independent of this receptor: Roughly 30 CD8+ CDR3 sequences were found to be shared between patients and controls, but these sequences appeared to be highly expressed in patients and within the immunodominant clones of the patients. No significant difference in CD8+ Simpson's diversity was found between patients and healthy controls (P=0.060).

Genomic DNA was used as template for profiling of TCR beta VDJ combinations and CDR3 sequences. TCR repertoire sequencing was run on an Illumina HiSeq 2000. The paper's processing steps were these. TRBV/TRBJ rearrangement plots, CDR3 size and DJ length profiles, and Simpson's diversity index were used to assess repertoires. The most abundant DNA sequence in the deep sequencing data was defined as the immunodominant clone. CDR3 amino acid sequences were screened for sharing across subjects and compared with published repertoires and the VDJdb database. The public reads were quality trimmed at Q25 with fastp and then assembled into clones with MiXCR by TCRdb, keeping productive beta chains. A single entry per CDR3 protein holds the most common genes and DNA from its merged rows. What appears here as the V and J calls and clone size reflects TCRdb's work, not the paper's. Within this sample are more than 150,000 distinct CDR3 sequences, with roughly half of them counted one time only. The top ten clonotypes cover roughly 1.8% of the sample.

Flow cytometry had shown CD8+CD57+ cell expansion in the patients selected for sequencing. Every patient had severe acquired aplastic anemia, diagnosed using the International Study of Aplastic Anemia and Agranulocytosis and Camitta criteria. No therapy had been received by the patients at the time of blood sampling. TCR repertoires of sorted CD4+ and CD8+ blood T cells from severe aplastic anemia patients and healthy subjects were deep-sequenced in the study. Patients were enrolled in the USA under clinicaltrials.gov protocols 00001620, 01623167, 00001397, 00071045, 00081523 and 00961064. Ficoll-Paque density gradient centrifugation was used to isolate peripheral blood mononuclear cells. Before DNA extraction, CD4+ and CD8+ T cells were sorted by FACS or by magnetic beads.

The receptor was derived from a human donor with aplastic anemia. The source material was sorted CD4+, CD8+, or CD8+CD57+ T cells (not recorded which) from PBMCs. The chain employs TRBV28 and TRBJ1-1; 7 central nucleotides agree with TRBD1. The DNA sequence is given as TGTGCCAGCAGTTCCTCAGGGGGGGTCGCTGAAGCTTTCTTT. Its protein product is CASSSSGGVAEAFF.